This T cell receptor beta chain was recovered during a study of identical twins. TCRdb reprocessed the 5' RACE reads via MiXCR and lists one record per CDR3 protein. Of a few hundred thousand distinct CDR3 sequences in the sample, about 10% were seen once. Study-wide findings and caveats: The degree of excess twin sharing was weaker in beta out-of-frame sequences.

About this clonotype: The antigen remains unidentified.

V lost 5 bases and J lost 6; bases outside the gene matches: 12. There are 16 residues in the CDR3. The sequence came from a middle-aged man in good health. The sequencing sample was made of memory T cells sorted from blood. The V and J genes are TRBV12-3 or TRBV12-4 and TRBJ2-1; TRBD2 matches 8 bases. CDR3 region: CASSPPGGGRSNEQFF. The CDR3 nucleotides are TGTGCCAGCAGTCCACCGGGGGGGGGCCGGAGCAATGAGCAGTTCTTC.